The entry below gives a single T cell receptor (beta chain) sequence along with its context. Its antigen remains undetermined. No clone much larger than this one lies a single base away; base qualities are absent. The sample carries other DNA sequences with the same CDR3. The donors were healthy, HIV-negative adults with no recently reported acute infections or vaccinations. Every donor was a Caucasian adult living in Nashville, Tennessee, USA. CD4+ T cells were enriched through magnetic negative selection, after which naive cells were positively selected on CD45RA and the remaining negative fraction served as the memory subset. Blood was collected by leukapheresis, and PBMCs were isolated by Ficoll-Histopaque density gradient centrifugation and then cryopreserved in liquid nitrogen vapor phase. Analytical flow cytometry was used to check the purity and quantity of each magnetically sorted T cell population. Genomic DNA was isolated from every sorted fraction and measured by UV absorbance on a Nanodrop 2000c.

These data come from a study of shared clonotypes between healthy human individuals (dated by TCRdb to 2018 to 2020). Some background on the complete study: Three men and two women, aged 18 to 49 years, made up the cohort. For each donor, three plates each were used for CD4 naive and CD4 memory, two plates were used for CD8 naive, and one plate was used for CD8 memory. To estimate repertoire size and how much clonotype sharing occurs between individuals, the study deeply sequenced the blood TCR repertoires of about 5 healthy adults. Different laboratories and diverse techniques were used to prepare libraries and sequence TCR repertoires, to increase sequencing depth and limit assay-specific biases. Per donor, leukapheresis produced somewhere between about 0.9 and 10 billion PBMCs.

Using the deep immunoSEQ assay, TCR CDR3 regions were amplified from genomic DNA by multiplex PCR. Extracted genomic DNA from each cell subset was distributed evenly across all wells of several immunoSEQ 96-well plates, and each plate was treated as a replicate. Each replicate PCR for sorted subsets received 150 to 250 ng genomic DNA, equal to around 32,000 T cell genomes. Purified libraries were measured with a Qubit 3.0 fluorometer, size-checked on a Bioanalyzer 2100, and measured again with the KAPA Library Quantification kit. Each immunoSEQ 96-well plate was sequenced on its own single-read 150-cycle Illumina NextSeq 550 flow cell. In the paper's pipeline: Because the immunoSEQ output held only junctional sequences and lacked quality scores, the filtering could not match the filtering applied to full-length reads. Sequences were annotated with PyIR, a Python wrapper for IgBLAST v1.9, using IMGT germline references to assign V/J genes and CDR3. Any read was removed if the V/J assignment was weak (E-value above 1e-6), the CDR3 was missing, or the read contained stop codons, out-of-frame junctions, or ambiguous translated residues. V3J clonotypes were defined as sequences sharing the same inferred V gene, J gene, and CDR3 amino acid sequence. The percentage overlap between two repertoires was calculated by dividing the number of shared unique clonotypes by the size of the smaller repertoire. Repertoire richness was assessed with RTK rarefaction, the Chao1 estimator, and Recon v2.1 estimates of unobserved clonotypes. For all TCRbeta clonotypes obtained by the gDNA method from four donors, generation probabilities were computed with OLGA. Here the immuneACCESS table is served through TCRdb, limited to in-frame sequences with V and J called. Missing clones are a known gap in these copies; in checked studies unresolved V genes cover under half, and the rest lacks a known reason. From that table come the V and J calls and clone size; the DNA was used to work out D and trimming. In this sample the table shows 1 million to 1.2 million clones, about 80% of which occur a single time. The ten most abundant clones make up more than 0.85% of the sample.

The investigation overall reported the following: Naive subsets generally had larger estimated clonotype richness than memory subsets did. Across four donors, about 4.5% of naive CD4, approximately 3.6% of naive CD8, 2.3% of memory CD4, and 0.3% to 0.45% of memory CD8 clonotypes were shared. Even with the large sequencing depth, rarefaction of the sorted-subset datasets indicated that sequencing was incomplete. Sampling was restricted to blood, and TCR repertoires in tissues likely differ from the TCR repertoires found in blood. Pairwise subsampling led to the expectation that sequencing depth would affect the degree of clonotype sharing among donors. Higher generation probabilities were observed for clonotypes shared by all four sorted-subset donors than for non-shared clonotypes. Because the study included a small number of donors, the genetic and exposure-history diversity represented was limited.

This receptor was identified in a man in his late teens or twenties in good health. Some clones in this sample may be carry-over from other donors' samples. Source material: memory CD4+ T cells from PBMCs. What this sample's cell subset or site label stands for: CD45RA-negative fraction.

Read as DNA, the sequence is TGTGCCAGCAGTTTGGAGGATTTACGAGAAAAACTGTTTTTT. It encodes CASSLEDLREKLFF. The chain is made from TRBV2 and TRBJ1-4; the D gene identity is not certain. The V end loses 5 bases and the J end loses 8 bases, and a stretch of 15 bases separates them. According to the germline V gene, CDR1 reads SNHLY and CDR2 reads FYNNEI. From cysteine to phenylalanine, the CDR3 is 14 amino acids long. The CDR3 DNA has 42 bases and is translated from base 1.